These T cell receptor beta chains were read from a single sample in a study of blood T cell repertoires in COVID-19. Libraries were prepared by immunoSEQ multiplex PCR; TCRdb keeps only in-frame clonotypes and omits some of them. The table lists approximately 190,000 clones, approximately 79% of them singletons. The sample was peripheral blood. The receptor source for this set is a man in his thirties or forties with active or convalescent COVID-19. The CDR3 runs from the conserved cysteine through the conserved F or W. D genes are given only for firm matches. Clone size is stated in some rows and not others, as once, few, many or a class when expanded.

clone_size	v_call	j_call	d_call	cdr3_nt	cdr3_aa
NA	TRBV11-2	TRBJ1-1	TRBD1	TGTGCCAGCGGAGGGGGACAGGGGAACACTGAAGCTTTCTTT	CASGGGQGNTEAFF
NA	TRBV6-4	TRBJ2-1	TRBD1	TGTGCCAGCAGTGACTCGCCGGGACAGGGGGACAATGAGCAGTTCTTC	CASSDSPGQGDNEQFF
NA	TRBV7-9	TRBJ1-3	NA	TGTGCCAGCAGCCCCCCGGCGGATTACTCTGGAAACACCATATATTTT	CASSPPADYSGNTIYF
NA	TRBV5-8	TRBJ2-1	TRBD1	TGTGCCAGCAGCTCGGACAGGGCCAACAATGAGCAGTTCTTC	CASSSDRANNEQFF
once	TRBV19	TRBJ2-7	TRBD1	TGTGCCAGTAGTATCAACAGGGGGTCCTCCTACGAGCAGTACTTC	CASSINRGSSYEQYF
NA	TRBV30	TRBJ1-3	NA	TGTGCCTGGCGCGACTTCGGACTAACGGGGAGAAACACCATATATTTT	CAWRDFGLTGRNTIYF
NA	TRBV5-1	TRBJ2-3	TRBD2	TGCGCCAGCTGTGCTGTACTAGCGGGAGATACAGATACGCAGTATTTT	CASCAVLAGDTDTQYF
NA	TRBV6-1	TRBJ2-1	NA	TGTGCCAGCAGTGAGGGCTCCAGTGCCTACAATGAGCAGTTCTTC	CASSEGSSAYNEQFF
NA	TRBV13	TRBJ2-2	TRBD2	TGTGCCAGCAGCCCGGGACTAGCGGGCAACACCGGGGAGCTGTTTTTT	CASSPGLAGNTGELFF
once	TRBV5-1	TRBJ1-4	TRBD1	TGCGCCAGCAGCATCGACAGGGGATCGGAAAAACTGTTTTTT	CASSIDRGSEKLFF
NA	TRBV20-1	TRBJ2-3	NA	TGCAGTGCTAGTAACAGTTACACAGATACGCAGTATTTT	CSASNSYTDTQYF
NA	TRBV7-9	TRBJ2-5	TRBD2	TGTGCCAGCAGACCCTCGGGACTAGCGGGGGGCCAAGGAGAGACCCAGTACTTC	CASRPSGLAGGQGETQYF
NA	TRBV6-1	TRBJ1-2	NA	TGTGCCAGCAGTGAATCTGGGCAGGCCCTCTATGGCTACACCTTC	CASSESGQALYGYTF
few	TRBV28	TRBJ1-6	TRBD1	TGTGCCAGCAAAACCGACAGGGAGAATTCACCCCTCCACTTT	CASKTDRENSPLHF
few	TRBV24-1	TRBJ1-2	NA	TGTGCCACCAGTGACAGCGACCTCTATGGCTACACCTTC	CATSDSDLYGYTF
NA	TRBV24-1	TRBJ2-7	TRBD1	TGTGCCACCAGTGATTCCTGGACAGGGAACGAGCAGTACTTC	CATSDSWTGNEQYF
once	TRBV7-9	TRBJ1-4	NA	TGTGCCAGCAGCCTGGGGACTATTGCAACTAATGAAAAACTGTTTTTT	CASSLGTIATNEKLFF
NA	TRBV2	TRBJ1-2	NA	TGTGCCAGCATGGCCAGGGGAAGTGGCTACACCTTC	CASMARGSGYTF
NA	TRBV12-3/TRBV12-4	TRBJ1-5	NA	TGTGCCAGCAGGCCTACAGGGAATCAGCCCCAGCATTTT	CASRPTGNQPQHF
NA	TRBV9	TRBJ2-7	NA	TGTGCCAGCAGCTTGGGGCCCGACTGGCCCTACGAGCAGTACTTC	CASSLGPDWPYEQYF
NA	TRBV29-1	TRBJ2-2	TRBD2	TGCAGCGTTGCCCCACCTAGCGGGGGGAAGGGGGAGCTGTTTTTT	CSVAPPSGGKGELFF
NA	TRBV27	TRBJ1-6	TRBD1	TGTGCCAGCAGTCCGGGACAGGGCTTCTCCCGGTGGGTTTCACCCCTCCACTTT	CASSPGQGFSRWVSPLHF
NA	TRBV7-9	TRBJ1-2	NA	TGTGCCAGCAGCTTAGGTAGACAGGACTATGGCTACACCTTC	CASSLGRQDYGYTF
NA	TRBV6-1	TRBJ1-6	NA	TGTGCCAGCAGTGAAGGGGTCCGGAGCCCGAATTCACCCCTCCACTTT	CASSEGVRSPNSPLHF
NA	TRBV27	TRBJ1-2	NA	TGTGCCAGCAGTTTATCCCAGGCTTATGGCTACACCTTC	CASSLSQAYGYTF
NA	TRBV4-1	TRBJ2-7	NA	TGCGCCAGCAGCCAAGAAAGCCAGGGATCCTACGAGCAGTACTTC	CASSQESQGSYEQYF
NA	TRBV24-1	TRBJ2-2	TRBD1	TGTGCCACCAGTGATCCGAGGACGGACAGGGGGCACACCGGGGAGCTGTTTTTT	CATSDPRTDRGHTGELFF
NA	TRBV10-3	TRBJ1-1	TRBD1	TGTGCCATCACCCAGGGGGCGACGGACACTGAAGCTTTCTTT	CAITQGATDTEAFF